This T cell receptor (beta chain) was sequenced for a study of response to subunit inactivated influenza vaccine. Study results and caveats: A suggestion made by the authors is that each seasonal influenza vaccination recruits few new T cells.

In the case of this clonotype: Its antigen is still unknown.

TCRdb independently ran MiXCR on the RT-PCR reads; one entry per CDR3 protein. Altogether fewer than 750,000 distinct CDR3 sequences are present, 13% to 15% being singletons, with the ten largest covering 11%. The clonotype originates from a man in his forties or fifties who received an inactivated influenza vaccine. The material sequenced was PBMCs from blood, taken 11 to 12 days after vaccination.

The CDR3 is CASSFPRQGISYNEQFF. DNA of the CDR3: TGTGCCAGCAGCTTCCCGAGGCAGGGGATCTCCTACAATGAGCAGTTCTTC. This chain links TRBV7-9 with TRBJ2-1; weak D call: TRBD1 (6 bases). Per the germline V gene, CDR1 is SEHNR and CDR2 is FQNEAQ (reference sequence). This CDR3 is 17 amino acids long. The V end lost 3 bases, the J end lost 0 bases, and 15 bases lay between the germline ends.